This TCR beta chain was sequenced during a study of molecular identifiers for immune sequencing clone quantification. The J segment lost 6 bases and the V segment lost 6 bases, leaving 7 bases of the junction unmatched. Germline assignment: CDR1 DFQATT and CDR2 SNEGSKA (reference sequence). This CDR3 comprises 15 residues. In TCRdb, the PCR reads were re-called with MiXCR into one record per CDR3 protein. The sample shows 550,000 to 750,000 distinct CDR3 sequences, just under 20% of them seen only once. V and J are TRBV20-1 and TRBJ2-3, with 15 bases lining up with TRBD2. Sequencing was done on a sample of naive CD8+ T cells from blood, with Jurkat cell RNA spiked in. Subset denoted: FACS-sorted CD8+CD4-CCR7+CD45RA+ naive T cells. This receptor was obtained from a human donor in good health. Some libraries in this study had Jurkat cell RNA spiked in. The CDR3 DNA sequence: TGCAGTGCCCGAGGACTAGCGGGGGGGGTGGATACGCAGTATTTT. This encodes CSARGLAGGVDTQYF.